This entry lists 9 T cell receptor beta chains sequenced from one sample in a study of T cell responses to AZD1222 COVID-19 vaccine. Libraries were prepared by immunoSEQ multiplex PCR; TCRdb keeps only in-frame clonotypes and omits some of them. Here the sample spans around 140,000 clones, 92% being singletons. This specimen was peripheral blood, taken 28 days after the second AZD1222 dose. The receptors here all came from an adult who received the AZD1222 COVID-19 vaccine.

This clone was counted once. The chain combines TRBV12-3 or TRBV12-4 with TRBJ2-1; TRBD1 is a possible D gene (5 bases). The CDR3 runs to 12 residues. Trimming shortened V by 5 bases and J by 6 bases, and 8 bases separated the two germline ends. Written as DNA, the CDR3 is TGTGCCAGCAGTCACAGGACCAATGAGCAGTTCTTC. It encodes CASSHRTNEQFF.

Note on this clone: The same CDR3 arises from other DNA sequences in this sample as well. This rearrangement joins TRBV24-1 to TRBJ2-1; 8 nucleotides line up with TRBD1. Germline-derived CDR1 and CDR2 are KGHDR and SFDVKD. This CDR3 has 13 amino acids. V was pared by 8 bases and J by 4 bases, with 3 bases of the junction left unmatched. CDR3 in DNA: TGTGCCACCAAAGGACAGGGATACAATGAGCAGTTCTTC. Translating it yields CATKGQGYNEQFF.

The V gene is TRBV5-6, the J gene TRBJ2-3; TRBD1 aligns across 7 bases. Trimming cost V 1 base and J 3 bases; bases outside gene matches: 2. Germline V gene sequence: CDR1 SGHDT, CDR2 YYEEEE. The CDR3 sequence is 14 residues long. The CDR3 DNA is TGTGCCAGCAGCTTGAGACAGGGAACAGATACGCAGTATTTT. This translates into CASSLRQGTDTQYF.

The J gene is TRBJ2-2, the V gene TRBV7-6; possibly TRBD2 for D (6 bases). The germline V and J ends were trimmed by 7 bases and 6 bases, with 18 bases remaining between them. This CDR3 comprises 15 residues. Germline CDR1 and CDR2: SGHVS and FNYEAQ. DNA of the CDR3: TGTGCCAGCACCGAAATGGGGGGTGCCGCCGGGGAGCTGTTTTTT. The encoded protein is CASTEMGGAAGELFF.

This clone was found once. The V and J genes are TRBV12-3 or TRBV12-4 and TRBJ2-7; D perhaps matches TRBD1 (6 bases). V lost 5 bases to trimming and J lost 6 bases, with 11 bases between them. The CDR3 extends over 12 amino acids. Here the CDR3 DNA reads TGTGCCAGCAGTCCCCAGGGGCTCGAGCAGTACTTC. It codes for CASSPQGLEQYF.

J is TRBJ1-2 and V is TRBV10-3, with unresolved D. Germline CDR1 and CDR2: ENHRY and SYGVKD. V was clipped by 0 bases and J by 4 bases, with 9 bases between them. The CDR3 has 14 amino acids. Here the CDR3 reads CAISESKWGYGYTF. CDR3 DNA sequence: TGTGCCATCAGTGAGTCGAAGTGGGGCTATGGCTACACCTTC.

The chain recombines TRBV3-1 (or the pseudogene TRBV3-2) with TRBJ1-6; 9 nucleotides match TRBD1. CDR3 length equals 15 residues. The J segment lost 6 bases and the V segment lost 3 bases, leaving 3 bases of the junction unmatched. The germline gives CDR1 LGHDT, CDR2 YNNKEL (reference sequence). CDR3 nucleotide sequence: TGTGCCAGCAGCCAGCAGACAGGGGGTAATTCACCCCTCCACTTT. It specifies CASSQQTGGNSPLHF.

This chain connects TRBV12-3 or TRBV12-4 to TRBJ1-1; D may be TRBD1 (5 bases). The CDR3 consists of 13 residues. The V gene lost 6 bases and the J gene lost 1 base, with 9 bases spanning the gap. The CDR3 protein is CASSHTGNTEAFF. CDR3 sequence (DNA): TGTGCCAGCAGCCATACAGGGAACACTGAAGCTTTCTTT.

The chain is built from TRBV7-8 and TRBJ1-2; no clear D gene. The CDR3 length is 13 residues. Trimming took 5 bases from V and 3 from J, leaving 10 bases between them. From germline, CDR1 is SGHVS and CDR2 FQNEAQ. In DNA form, the CDR3 reads TGTGCCAGCAGCCCCGACGGAGACTATGGCTACACCTTC. Protein product: CASSPDGDYGYTF.